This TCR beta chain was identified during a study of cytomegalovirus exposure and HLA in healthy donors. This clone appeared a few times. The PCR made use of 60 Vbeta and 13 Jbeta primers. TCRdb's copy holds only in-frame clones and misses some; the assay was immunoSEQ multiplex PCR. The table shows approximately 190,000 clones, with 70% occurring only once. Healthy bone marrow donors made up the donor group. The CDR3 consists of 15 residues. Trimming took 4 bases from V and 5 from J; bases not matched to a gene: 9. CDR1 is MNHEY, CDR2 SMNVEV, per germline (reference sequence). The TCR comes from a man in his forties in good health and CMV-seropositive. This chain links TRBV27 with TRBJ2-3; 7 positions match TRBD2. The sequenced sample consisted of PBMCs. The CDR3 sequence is CASSSVGTKQDTQYF. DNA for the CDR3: TGTGCCAGCAGTTCCGTAGGGACTAAACAAGATACGCAGTATTTT.